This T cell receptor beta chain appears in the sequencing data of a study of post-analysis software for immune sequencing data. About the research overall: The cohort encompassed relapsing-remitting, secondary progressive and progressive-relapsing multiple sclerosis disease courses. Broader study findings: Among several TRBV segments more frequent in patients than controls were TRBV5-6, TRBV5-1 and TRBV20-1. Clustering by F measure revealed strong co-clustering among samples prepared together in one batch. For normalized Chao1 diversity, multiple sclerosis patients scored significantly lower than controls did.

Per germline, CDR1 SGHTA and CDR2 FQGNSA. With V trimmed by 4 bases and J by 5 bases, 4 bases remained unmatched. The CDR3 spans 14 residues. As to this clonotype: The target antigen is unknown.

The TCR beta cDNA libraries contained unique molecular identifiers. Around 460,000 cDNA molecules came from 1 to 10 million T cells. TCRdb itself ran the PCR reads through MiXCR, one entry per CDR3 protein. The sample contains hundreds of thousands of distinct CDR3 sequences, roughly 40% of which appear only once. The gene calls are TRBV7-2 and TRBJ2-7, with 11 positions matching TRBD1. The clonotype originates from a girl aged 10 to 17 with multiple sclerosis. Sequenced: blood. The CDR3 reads CASSSDRGLDEQYF. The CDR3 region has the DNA TGTGCCAGCAGCTCGGACAGGGGGCTTGACGAGCAGTACTTC.